This TCR beta chain was recorded in a study of blood T cell repertoires in COVID-19. Study-wide context: COVID-19 samples from acute and convalescent phases originated in the United States, Italy and Spain. The cDNA or gDNA used as material had been derived from T cells, B-cell-depleted T cells, or PBMCs.

As originally analysed: Amplification from reference gene primers served as the basis for estimated nucleated cell counts. Sequencing was performed with immunoSEQ multiplex PCR; in TCRdb, only in-frame clones are kept and a portion is missing. That table is the source of V, J and clone size, and D and trimming were worked out from the DNA. The sample lists about 55,000 clones, 90% occurring once. Trimming took 3 bases from V and 5 from J; bases not matched to a gene: 7. The CDR3 is 16 residues long. Germline CDR1 reads MNHEY; CDR2 reads SMNVEV (reference sequence). This rearrangement joins TRBV27 to TRBJ2-2, with 9 positions matching TRBD2. The sample was peripheral blood. The clonotype comes from a man aged 35 to 55 with acute or convalescent COVID-19. The CDR3 DNA follows: TGTGCCAGCAGTTTCTATTTTCTAGCGGGGACCGGGGAGCTGTTTTTT. As protein: CASSFYFLAGTGELFF.